The table lists the clone carrying this T cell receptor (beta chain) with a few counts. Its matching antigen is unknown. This sample stems from a study of T cells in Graves' hyperthyroidism and ophthalmopathy. Study-wide results and caveats: Blood samples included most of the expanded thyroid clonotypes exceeding 0.001.

Amplification of TCR beta CDR3 regions was performed using RNA transcripts as template. With the HTBI primer set, the TCR CDR3 went through a first round of RT-PCR. TCRdb fed the multiplex PCR reads into MiXCR, producing one record per CDR3 protein. Of 600,000 to 650,000 distinct CDR3 sequences listed, around 20% are singletons. CDR1 is DFQATT, CDR2 SNEGSKA, per germline (reference sequence). CDR3 length equals 11 residues. Trimming removed 3 bases at V and 12 bases at J, with 14 bases between. This chain links TRBV20-1 with TRBJ2-5; possible D gene TRBD1, 5 bases. The origin of this receptor is a man younger than 40 with Graves' ophthalmopathy. The sequenced sample was blood. This CDR3 is CSASGDRDEYF. CDR3 sequence (DNA): TGCAGTGCTAGTGGAGACAGAGACGAGTACTTC.